The sequence of this T cell receptor (beta chain) was determined in a study of T-cell memory formation after mild COVID-19. Overall study: The study found TCR clusters largely donor specific. Findings and caveats of the study: The study found contracting CD4+ clones mainly in CM and EM and contracting CD8+ clones in EMRA. Contracting clones from day 15 to 85 had balanced CD4/CD8; later expanders favoured CD4+.

Comments on this clonotype: Its cognate antigen is unknown.

Barcoded TCR alpha and TCR beta cDNA libraries with UMIs came from 5'RACE using constant-segment primers. TCRdb redid the calling of the 5' RACE reads with MiXCR, one entry per CDR3 protein. Of 300,000 to 400,000 distinct CDR3 sequences listed, around a fifth are singletons. In germline, CDR1 is SGHTA, CDR2 FQGNSA. V shed 4 bases, J shed 6 bases, and the junction held 8 bases outside the gene matches. CDR3 length: 14 residues. What was sequenced was PBMCs or a T cell subset sorted from them (not recorded which). The TCR was taken from an adult woman who had mild COVID-19 (a few samples of this study predate the infection). Cell type and time point are not known. The rearrangement joins TRBV7-2 to TRBJ1-1; TRBD1 matches at 7 bases. The DNA of the CDR3 is TGTGCCAGCAGCTCGGGACAGAAGGTGCCTGAAGCTTTCTTT. Amino acids: CASSSGQKVPEAFF.